This T cell receptor (beta chain) appears in the sequencing data of a study of PD-1 blockade in classical Hodgkin lymphoma. Study results and caveats: The study reported lower baseline TCR diversity in newly diagnosed patients than in healthy donors.

The CDR3 is 16 residues long. Germline V gene lookup returns CDR1 SGHNT and CDR2 YYREEE (reference sequence). The trim removed 0 bases at V and 6 bases at J, leaving 5 bases unmatched. Clones were sequenced by immunoSEQ multiplex PCR, and TCRdb holds only the in-frame ones, with some missing. The sample includes 40,000 or so clones, 75% to 90% seen only once; the top ten take approximately 8.7%. All the patients suffered relapse after autologous stem cell transplantation, and brentuximab vedotin exposure differed. Points on this clone: What it binds is unknown.

The rearrangement uses TRBV5-4 and TRBJ2-7; 14 bases are shared with TRBD2. The sequencing used peripheral blood mononuclear cells (PBMCs), collected at baseline. The TCR originated in a human donor with classical Hodgkin lymphoma. The CDR3: CASSLGLGTSGGEQYF. CDR3 sequence (DNA): TGTGCCAGCAGCTTGGGCTTGGGGACTAGCGGGGGCGAGCAGTACTTC.